Listed below are T cell receptor beta chains from one sample, sequenced in a study of Ad26.COV2.S vaccination and SARS-CoV-2 variants. Clones were read by immunoSEQ multiplex PCR, and TCRdb kept only the in-frame ones, dropping some. The sample carries more than 300,000 clones, 88% recorded once. Sequenced here: peripheral blood, sampled in a trial of Ad26.COV2.S vaccine versus placebo. Receptors were obtained from a person between 18 and 59 years old who received the Ad26.COV2.S COVID-19 vaccine or a placebo. The CDR3 runs from the conserved cysteine through the conserved F or W. The order of the fields is V gene, clone size, J gene, D gene, CDR3 DNA, CDR3 protein. D genes are given only for firm matches. Clone size, where shown, is once, few, many, or a class for clones that have expanded.

TRBV9	few	TRBJ1-2	TRBD1	TGTGCCAGCAGCACCCAGGGGGCCCCTATTGGCTACACCTTC	CASSTQGAPIGYTF
TRBV15	NA	TRBJ1-4	NA	TGTGCCACCAGCAAAGACCCCAATTCTAATGAAAAACTGTTTTTT	CATSKDPNSNEKLFF
TRBV5-8	NA	TRBJ2-7	NA	TGTGCCAGCAGCTTGGATCTCGGATTAACCTACGAGCAGTACTTC	CASSLDLGLTYEQYF
TRBV2	NA	TRBJ1-2	NA	TGTGCCAGCACCGATTCGAACGGGGGGGCTGGCTACACCTTC	CASTDSNGGAGYTF
TRBV3-1/TRBV3-2	NA	TRBJ1-1	NA	TGTGCCAGCAGCCACGGGCAGCCGAACACTGAAGCTTTCTTT	CASSHGQPNTEAFF
TRBV5-1	NA	TRBJ2-4	TRBD2	TGCGCCAGCAGTCCCGGCGGGGGAATTCCGTACTTC	CASSPGGGIPYF
TRBV28	NA	TRBJ2-7	TRBD1	TGTGCCAGCAGTTTATCAGGGGGCCGGAGCTACGAGCAGTACTTC	CASSLSGGRSYEQYF
TRBV5-4	NA	TRBJ1-4	NA	TGTGCCAGCAGGGTCGGGGGGGGCCGTAATGAAAAACTGTTTTTT	CASRVGGGRNEKLFF
TRBV6-2/TRBV6-3	NA	TRBJ2-1	NA	TGTGCCAGCAGTTATCGCAAGAGGAGCTCCTACAATGAGCAGTTCTTC	CASSYRKRSSYNEQFF
TRBV25-1	NA	TRBJ2-1	TRBD2	TGTGCCAGCAGTGAACCTAGCGGATACAATGAGCAGTTCTTC	CASSEPSGYNEQFF
TRBV27	NA	TRBJ2-7	TRBD2	TGTGCCAGCAGCGGACTAGCGCTTGGCGAGCAGTACTTC	CASSGLALGEQYF
TRBV9	NA	TRBJ1-2	NA	TGTGCCAGCAGCCTCCGGACAGAGAACTATGGCTACACCTTC	CASSLRTENYGYTF
TRBV11-2	once	TRBJ1-5	NA	TGTGCCAGCAGCTTAGAGGGGGGTCAGCCCCAGCATTTT	CASSLEGGQPQHF
TRBV7-9	NA	TRBJ2-7	TRBD1	TGTGCCAGCAGCCTCAAGACAGGGTCCTCCTACGAGCAGTACTTC	CASSLKTGSSYEQYF
TRBV13	NA	TRBJ2-2	NA	TGTGCCAGCAGCTTAGGGACAGTGAACACCGGGGAGCTGTTTTTT	CASSLGTVNTGELFF
TRBV27	NA	TRBJ2-7	NA	TGTATGTTCAGGAGGTACGAGCAGTACTTC	CMFRRYEQYF
TRBV30	once	TRBJ1-5	TRBD1	TGTGCCTGGAACAGGGACAGTCGCAATCAGCCCCAGCATTTT	CAWNRDSRNQPQHF
TRBV6-2/TRBV6-3	NA	TRBJ2-7	NA	TGTGCCAGCAGCCGGACCTACGAGCAGTACTTC	CASSRTYEQYF
TRBV4-3	NA	TRBJ1-3	NA	TGCGCCAGCAGCCAAGATTATCGGAGCTCTGGAAACACCATATATTTT	CASSQDYRSSGNTIYF
TRBV7-8	NA	TRBJ2-1	NA	TGTGCCAGCAGCTTACGCAGAACCTACAATGAGCAGTTCTTC	CASSLRRTYNEQFF
TRBV5-1	NA	TRBJ2-2	NA	TGCGCCAGCAGCTTGGATCCGGGAACGGGGACCGGGGAGCTGTTTTTT	CASSLDPGTGTGELFF
TRBV12-3/TRBV12-4	NA	TRBJ1-1	NA	TGTGCCAGCAGTGGGATTTTTGGAACTGAAGCTTTCTTT	CASSGIFGTEAFF
TRBV28	NA	TRBJ2-5	TRBD2	TGTGCCAGCAGTTTTCTAGCGGGAGGGCCAGAGACCCAGTACTTC	CASSFLAGGPETQYF
TRBV6-2/TRBV6-3	NA	TRBJ2-7	TRBD1	TGTGCCAGCAGTTACCCCACCGGGACAGGGAGGGAGGATCCGACCTACGAGCAGTACTTC	CASSYPTGTGREDPTYEQYF
TRBV28	NA	TRBJ2-7	NA	TGTGCCAGCAGTACTAATCTAGCGCAGGTCTACTCTAGCTCCTACGAGCAGTACTTC	CASSTNLAQVYSSSYEQYF
TRBV19	NA	TRBJ1-4	TRBD1	TGTGCCAGTAGTACGACAGGGAATGAAAAACTGTTTTTT	CASSTTGNEKLFF
TRBV5-5	NA	TRBJ1-2	NA	TGTGCCAGCAGCCTGGCGGAGCCAGGCAACTATGGCTACACCTTC	CASSLAEPGNYGYTF
TRBV6-2/TRBV6-3	NA	TRBJ2-1	TRBD1	TGTGCCAGCAGCCCAGGGACAGGGGATTACAATGAGCAGTTCTTC	CASSPGTGDYNEQFF
TRBV6-2/TRBV6-3	NA	TRBJ2-2	TRBD2	TGTGCCAGCAGTTACCCCGGACTAGCGGGGGGGAACACCGGGGAGCTGTTTTTT	CASSYPGLAGGNTGELFF
TRBV7-8	NA	TRBJ2-7	TRBD2	TGTGCCAGCAGCTTAGCGGGGGGGGGCTCCTACGAGCAGTACTTC	CASSLAGGGSYEQYF
TRBV5-1	NA	TRBJ1-3	TRBD1	TGCGCCAGCAGCTTCGACAGGGCTGGAAACACCATATATTTT	CASSFDRAGNTIYF
TRBV6-1	NA	TRBJ1-2	NA	TGTGCCAGCAGTGAACGGGCAGGGGAAGTCTATGGCTACACCTTC	CASSERAGEVYGYTF